Listed below are T cell receptor beta chains from one sample, sequenced in a study of CD8+ T cells in alopecia areata. Generated by immunoSEQ multiplex PCR, the TCRdb table keeps only in-frame clones and is missing some. The sample shows 98,000 or so clones, 61% of them seen only once. The sample consisted of CD8+ T cells sorted from blood, taken at week 4, from a patient treated with tofacitinib. These receptors all stem from a human donor with alopecia areata. The CDR3 runs from the conserved cysteine through the conserved F or W. Clone size is stated in some rows and not others, as once, few, many or a class when expanded.

>.|TRBV7-2
CASSFWSGNTGELFF
>.|TRBV9
CASATGTGGKTYEQYF
>.|TRBV6-6
CASRTGETQYF
>.|TRBV27
CASSPPRNSQRGPFYEQYF
>few|TRBV29-1
CSVIGQGEPVGNIQYF
>once|TRBV6-5
CASSYSIPSGGYEQYF
>.|TRBV7-9
CASREIQETQYF
>few|TRBV20-1
CSARGDTQYF
>.|TRBV19
CASMPALSYGYTF
>.|TRBV28
CASSIGTRDTDTQYF
>.|TRBV2
CASSEVRQGDHEQYF
>.|TRBV25-1
CASSGSSRINSPLHF
>.|TRBV7-9
CASSFSTSRSNEQFF
>.|TRBV5-6
CASSFGEKLFF
>.|TRBV4-1
CASSQVSSSTDTQYF
>.|TRBV11-2
CASSYTSRSSYEQYF
>.|TRBV29-1
CSVEHPTGPTEAFF
>.|TRBV7-6
CASSATMTGNYGYTF
>.|TRBV25-1
CASSEEVSSYNEQFF
>.|TRBV19
CASSTTGRSYGYTF
>few|TRBV19
CASIGSTGELFF
>.|TRBV15
CATSRDPQKNQPQHF
>few|TRBV7-9
CASSTQTSGRATGELFF
>once|TRBV4-1
CASSQDRLAATYEQYF
>.|TRBV29-1
CSVADRQSSYEQYF
>.|TRBV13
CASSFLQGRDYGYTF
>.|TRBV19
CASSLRGRGETQYF
>.|TRBV29-1
CSVVQGNYNEQFF
>.|TRBV30
CAWSDGTDYEQYF
>.|TRBV29-1
CSTAGGMDHNEQFF
>.|TRBV7-8
CASGLADPTDTQYF
>.|TRBV7-9
CASSLADVSSYNEQFF